The 25 T cell receptor beta chains presented below share a single source sample, sequenced in a study of monozygotic twins with inflammatory bowel disease. TCRdb re-called the 5' RACE reads and catalogs CDR3 proteins one per entry, DNA excluded. The sample has about 210,000 distinct CDR3 sequences, and its top ten clones hold around 1.5%. Sequencing input: blood. The receptors stem from a human donor with ulcerative colitis or Crohn's disease, or a healthy co-twin of an affected twin (not recorded which).

The rearrangement joins TRBV5-6 to TRBJ1-1; with no DNA, the TCRdb D assignment of TRBD1 cannot be verified. Looked up from germline, CDR1 is SGHDT and CDR2 is YYEEEE. This CDR3 has 15 amino acids. The CDR3 reads CASSPRTGGEAEAFF. Full variable domain (outside the CDR3, taken from reference TRBV5-6 and TRBJ1-1): DAGVTQSPTHLIKTRGQQVTLRCSPKSGHDTVSWYQQALGQGPQFIFQYYEEEERQRGNFPDRFSGHQFPNYSSELNVNALLLGDSALYLCASSPRTGGEAEAFFGQGTRLTVV.

V is TRBV19 and J is TRBJ1-1; TCRdb designates TRBD1, a call that cannot be tested without DNA. The CDR3 has 15 amino acids. Germline V gives CDR1 LNHDA, CDR2 SQIVND (reference sequence). The CDR3 protein is CASSIEEGAGTEAFF. Drawing the rest from reference TRBV19 and TRBJ1-1, the complete variable domain is DGGITQSPKYLFRKEGQNVTLSCEQNLNHDAMYWYRQDPGQGLRLIYYSQIVNDFQKGDIAEGYSVSREKKESFPLTVTSAQKNPTAFYLCASSIEEGAGTEAFFGQGTRLTVV.

V gene TRBV5-6 combines with J gene TRBJ2-5; TCRdb's D call of TRBD1 is untestable without DNA. Germline V gives CDR1 SGHDT, CDR2 YYEEEE. The CDR3 runs 16 residues. CDR3 sequence: CASSLFLGGYQETQYF.

The chain employs TRBV6-5 and TRBJ2-2; the D call of TRBD1 rests on TCRdb alone, since no DNA is present to check it. Germline V gene data show CDR1 as MNHEY and CDR2 as SVGAGI. This CDR3 is 18 amino acids long. CDR3 protein: CASSYSGLRGTDTGELFF.

The rearrangement links TRBV5-1 to TRBJ2-2; the TCRdb call, TRBD1, lacks DNA for checking. The CDR3 is made up of 15 amino acids. From germline, CDR1 is SGHRS and CDR2 YFSETQ. The CDR3 spells CASSLTGAYTGELFF.

V is TRBV25-1 and J is TRBJ2-1; TCRdb selects TRBD1, and the lack of DNA leaves this call unchecked. CDR1 is MGHDK, CDR2 SYGVNS, per germline. The CDR3 extends over 14 amino acids. This CDR3 reads CASSERPPYNEQFF.

The J gene is TRBJ2-3, the V gene TRBV7-6; TCRdb gives TRBD2 as the D gene, but with no DNA this cannot be confirmed. The CDR3 consists of 16 residues. The V gene's germline CDR1 is SGHVS and CDR2 FNYEAQ. CDR3: CASSLGPSGGENTQYF. Complete variable domain (other parts from reference TRBV7-6 and TRBJ2-3): GAGVSQSPRYKVTKRGQDVALRCDPISGHVSLYWYRQALGQGPEFLTYFNYEAQQDKSGLPNDRFSAERPEGSISTLTIQRTEQRDSAMYRCASSLGPSGGENTQYFGPGTRLTVL.

The rearrangement joins TRBV29-1 to TRBJ2-1; TCRdb's D call, TRBD1, is unchecked because there is no DNA. CDR1 and CDR2 from the germline V gene are SQVTM and ANQGSEA. There are 11 residues in the CDR3. The CDR3 loop is CSVAREHEQFF.

The V call is TRBV7-9, the J call TRBJ2-1. Germline CDR1 reads SEHNR; CDR2 reads FQNEAQ (reference sequence). This CDR3 comprises 15 residues. CDR3 protein: CASRPTGGSYNEQFF.

V usage is TRBV9 and J usage is TRBJ2-1; the TRBD1 assignment by TCRdb is unverifiable without DNA. This CDR3 spans 15 amino acids. Germline CDR1 and CDR2: SGDLS and YYNGEE. The CDR3 sequence: CASSVSGGAGGEQFF.

The chain has TRBV28 and TRBJ2-3; the D gene TCRdb calls, TRBD1, cannot be checked with no DNA. This CDR3 spans 15 amino acids. Germline V gene sequence: CDR1 MDHEN, CDR2 SYDVKM. The chain's CDR3 is CASSFRGAGGNTQYF.

V is TRBV11-2 and J is TRBJ2-4. Germline CDR1 reads SGHAT; CDR2 reads FQNNGV. The CDR3 is made up of 15 amino acids. This chain's CDR3 is CASSLGRVAKNIQYF. Full variable domain (remainder filled in from reference TRBV11-2 and TRBJ2-4): EAGVAQSPRYKIIEKRQSVAFWCNPISGHATLYWYQQILGQGPKLLIQFQNNGVVDDSQLPKDRFSAERLKGVDSTLKIQPAKLEDSAVYLCASSLGRVAKNIQYFGAGTRLSVL.

This chain joins TRBV2 and TRBJ1-4; as DNA is missing, the TRBD1 call by TCRdb cannot be tested. CDR1 is SNHLY and CDR2 is FYNNEI in the germline V gene. The CDR3 spans 13 residues. The CDR3 loop reads CASSGQGREKLFF. The whole variable domain, remainder taken from reference TRBV2 and TRBJ1-4, is EPEVTQTPSHQVTQMGQEVILRCVPISNHLYFYWYRQILGQKVEFLVSFYNNEISEKSEIFDDQFSVERPDGSNFTLKIRSTKLEDSAMYFCASSGQGREKLFFGSGTQLSVL.

The rearrangement joins TRBV7-6 to TRBJ1-1; TCRdb's D call, TRBD1, is unchecked because there is no DNA. CDR3 length: 15 residues. Germline CDR1 reads SGHVS; CDR2 reads FNYEAQ. CDR3: CASSLGTGMNTEAFF.

The chain links TRBV5-1 to TRBJ2-2. Germline CDR1 is SGHRS and CDR2 is YFSETQ. The CDR3 runs 14 residues. The CDR3: CASMSSTNTGELFF.

The chain links TRBV5-1 to TRBJ2-5. Germline V lookup: CDR1 SGHRS, CDR2 YFSETQ. The CDR3 has 13 amino acids. This CDR3 is CASSGFIGETQYF.

The chain carries TRBV10-3 and TRBJ1-5. CDR1 ENHRY and CDR2 SYGVKD come from the germline V gene. CDR3 size: 13 residues. CDR3 sequence reads: CAIRANNGQPQHF.

CDR3 protein: CASREWEGATHPTF. The J gene is TRBJ1-2, the V gene TRBV6-1; TCRdb gives TRBD1 as the D gene, but with no DNA this cannot be confirmed. CDR3 size: 14 residues. Germline CDR1 is MNHNS and CDR2 is SASEGT.

The gene calls are TRBV2 and TRBJ2-3; TCRdb calls TRBD2, which cannot be checked without DNA. This CDR3 comprises 12 residues. Germline values: CDR1 SNHLY, CDR2 FYNNEI. The chain's CDR3 is CARDGTGLTQYF.

The chain links TRBV29-1 to TRBJ2-6; no DNA is available, so the TRBD2 call from TCRdb remains unchecked. There are 15 residues in the CDR3. Germline CDR1 is SQVTM and CDR2 is ANQGSEA. This CDR3 reads CSASGPNSGANVLTF.

The rearrangement joins TRBV20-1 to TRBJ1-2; without DNA, the TCRdb call of TRBD1 cannot be checked. CDR3 length: 14 residues. The germline CDR1 and CDR2 sequences are DFQATT and SNEGSKA (reference sequence). The CDR3 reads CSARPSTGPHGYTF.

The rearrangement uses TRBV5-1 and TRBJ1-4; TCRdb reports TRBD1, a call that lacks DNA to check it against. The CDR3 consists of 15 residues. Germline assignment: CDR1 SGHRS and CDR2 YFSETQ. Here the CDR3 reads CASSLAPGDHEKLFF.

J is TRBJ2-7 and V is TRBV20-1. The CDR3 length is 13 residues. CDR1 DFQATT and CDR2 SNEGSKA come from the germline V gene (reference sequence). The CDR3 loop is CSAKVRRNYEQYF.

The gene calls are TRBV7-9 and TRBJ2-5; TCRdb designates TRBD1, a call that cannot be tested without DNA. The CDR3 extends over 13 amino acids. CDR1 is SEHNR and CDR2 is FQNEAQ in the germline V gene (reference sequence). The CDR3 sequence: CASQQGEQETQYF.

The chain carries TRBV24-1 and TRBJ2-2. Per germline, CDR1 KGHDR and CDR2 SFDVKD. There are 13 residues in the CDR3. CDR3 loop: CATSDGSSGELFF.